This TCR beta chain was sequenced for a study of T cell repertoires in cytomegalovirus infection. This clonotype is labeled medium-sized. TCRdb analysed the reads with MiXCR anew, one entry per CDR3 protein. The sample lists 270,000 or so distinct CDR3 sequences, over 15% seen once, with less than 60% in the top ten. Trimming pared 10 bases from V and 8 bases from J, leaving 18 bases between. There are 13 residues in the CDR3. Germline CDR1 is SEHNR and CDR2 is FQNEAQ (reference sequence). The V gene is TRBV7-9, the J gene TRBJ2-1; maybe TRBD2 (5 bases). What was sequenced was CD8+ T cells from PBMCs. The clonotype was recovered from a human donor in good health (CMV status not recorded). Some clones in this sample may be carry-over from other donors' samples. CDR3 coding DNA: TGTGCCATGGAAACCGGGATGAGTGATGAGCAGTTCTTC. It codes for CAMETGMSDEQFF.